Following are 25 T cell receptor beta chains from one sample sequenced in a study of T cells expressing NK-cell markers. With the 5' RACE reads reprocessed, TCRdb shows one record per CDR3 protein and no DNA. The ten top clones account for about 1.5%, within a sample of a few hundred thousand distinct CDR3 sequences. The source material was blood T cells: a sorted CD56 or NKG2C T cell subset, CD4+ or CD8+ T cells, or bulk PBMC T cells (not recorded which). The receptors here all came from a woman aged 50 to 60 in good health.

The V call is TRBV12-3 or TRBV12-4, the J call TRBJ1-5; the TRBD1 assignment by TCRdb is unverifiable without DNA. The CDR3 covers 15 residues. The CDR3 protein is CASSFGKGGDQPQHF.

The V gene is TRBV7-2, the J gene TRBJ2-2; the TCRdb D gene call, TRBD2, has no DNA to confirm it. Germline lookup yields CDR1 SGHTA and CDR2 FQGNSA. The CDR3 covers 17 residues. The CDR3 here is CASSLDQGLPNTGELFF.

The CDR3: CASSPTGRNGYTF. This chain joins TRBV12-3 or TRBV12-4 and TRBJ1-2; TCRdb selects TRBD1, and the lack of DNA leaves this call unchecked. This CDR3 contains 13 residues.

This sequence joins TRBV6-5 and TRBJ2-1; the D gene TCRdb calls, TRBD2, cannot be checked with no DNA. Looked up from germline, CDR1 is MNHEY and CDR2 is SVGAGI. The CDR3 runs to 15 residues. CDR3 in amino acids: CASTQLAGAYNEQFF.

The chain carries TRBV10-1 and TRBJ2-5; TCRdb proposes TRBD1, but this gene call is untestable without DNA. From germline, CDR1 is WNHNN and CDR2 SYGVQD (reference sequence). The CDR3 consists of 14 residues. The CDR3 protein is CASSRDRGTETQYF.

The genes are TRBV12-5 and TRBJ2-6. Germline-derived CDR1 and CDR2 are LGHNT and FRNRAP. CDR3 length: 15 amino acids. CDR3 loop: CASGLRLSGANVLTF.

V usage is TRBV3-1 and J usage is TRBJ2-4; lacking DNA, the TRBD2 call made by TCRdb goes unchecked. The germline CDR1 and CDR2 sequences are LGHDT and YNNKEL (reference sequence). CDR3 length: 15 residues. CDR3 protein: CASSLLAGAKNIQYF.

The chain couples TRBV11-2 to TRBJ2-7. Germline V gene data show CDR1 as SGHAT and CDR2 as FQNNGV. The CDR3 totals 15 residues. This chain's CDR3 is CASSLTTLFRYEQYF.

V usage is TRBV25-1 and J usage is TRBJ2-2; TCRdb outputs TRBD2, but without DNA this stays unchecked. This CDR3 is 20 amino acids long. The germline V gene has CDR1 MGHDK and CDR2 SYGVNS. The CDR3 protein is CASSGVRRLAGPSLTGELFF. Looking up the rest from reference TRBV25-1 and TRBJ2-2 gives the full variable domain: EADIYQTPRYLVIGTGKKITLECSQTMGHDKMYWYQQDPGMELHLIHYSYGVNSTEKGDLSSESTVSRIRTEHFPLTLESARPSHTSQYLCASSGVRRLAGPSLTGELFFGEGSRLTVL.

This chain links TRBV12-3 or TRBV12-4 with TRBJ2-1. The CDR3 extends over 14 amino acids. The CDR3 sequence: CASSLAGERNEQFF.

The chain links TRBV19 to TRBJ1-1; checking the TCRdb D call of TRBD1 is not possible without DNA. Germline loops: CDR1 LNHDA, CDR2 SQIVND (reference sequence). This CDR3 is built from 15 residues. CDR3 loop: CASTDGPRGDTEAFF. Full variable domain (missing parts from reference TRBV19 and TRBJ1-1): DGGITQSPKYLFRKEGQNVTLSCEQNLNHDAMYWYRQDPGQGLRLIYYSQIVNDFQKGDIAEGYSVSREKKESFPLTVTSAQKNPTAFYLCASTDGPRGDTEAFFGQGTRLTVV.

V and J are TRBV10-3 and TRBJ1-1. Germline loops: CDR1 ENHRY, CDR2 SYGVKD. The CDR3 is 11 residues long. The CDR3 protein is CATTGNTEAFF.

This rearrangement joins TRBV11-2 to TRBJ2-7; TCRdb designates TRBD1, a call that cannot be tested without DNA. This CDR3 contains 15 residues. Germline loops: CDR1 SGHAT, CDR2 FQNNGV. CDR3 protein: CASRVPGGTGYEQYF.

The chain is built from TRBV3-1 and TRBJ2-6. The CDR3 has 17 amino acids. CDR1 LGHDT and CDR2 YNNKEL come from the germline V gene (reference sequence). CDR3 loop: CASSPIWTASGANVLTF.

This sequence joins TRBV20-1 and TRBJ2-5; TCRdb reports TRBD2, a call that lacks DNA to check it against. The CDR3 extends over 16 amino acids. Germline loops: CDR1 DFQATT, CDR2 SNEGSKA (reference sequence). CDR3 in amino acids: CSAKGLAGGNQETQYF.

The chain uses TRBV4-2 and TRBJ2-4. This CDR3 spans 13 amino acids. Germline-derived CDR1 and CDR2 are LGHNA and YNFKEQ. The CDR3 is CASSQGTKNIQYF.

CDR3 loop: CASRGGQTGEQFF. The chain uses TRBV5-1 and TRBJ2-1; the D call of TRBD1 rests on TCRdb alone, since no DNA is present to check it. The germline V gene has CDR1 SGHRS and CDR2 YFSETQ. The CDR3 runs to 13 residues.

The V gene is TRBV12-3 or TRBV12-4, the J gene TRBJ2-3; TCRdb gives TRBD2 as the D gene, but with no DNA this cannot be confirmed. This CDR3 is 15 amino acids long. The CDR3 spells CASSLGPGVVDTQYF.

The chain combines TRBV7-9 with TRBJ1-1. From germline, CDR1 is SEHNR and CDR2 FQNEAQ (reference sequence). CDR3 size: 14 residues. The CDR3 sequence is CASTRGRENTEAFF.

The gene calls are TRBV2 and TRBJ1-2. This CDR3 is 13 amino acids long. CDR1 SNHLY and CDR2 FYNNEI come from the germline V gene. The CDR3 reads CAGALKGDYGYTF.

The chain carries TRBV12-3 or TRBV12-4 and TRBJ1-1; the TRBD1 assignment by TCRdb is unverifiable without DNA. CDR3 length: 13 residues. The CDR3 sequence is CASSLISRDKAFF.

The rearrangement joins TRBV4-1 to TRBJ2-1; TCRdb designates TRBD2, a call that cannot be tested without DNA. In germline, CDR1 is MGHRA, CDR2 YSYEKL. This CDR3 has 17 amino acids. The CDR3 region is CASSRSSGKSSYNEQFF.

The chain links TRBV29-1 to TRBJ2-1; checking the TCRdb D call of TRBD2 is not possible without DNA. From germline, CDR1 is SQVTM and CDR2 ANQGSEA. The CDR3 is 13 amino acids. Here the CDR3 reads CSVGRFRYNEQFF.

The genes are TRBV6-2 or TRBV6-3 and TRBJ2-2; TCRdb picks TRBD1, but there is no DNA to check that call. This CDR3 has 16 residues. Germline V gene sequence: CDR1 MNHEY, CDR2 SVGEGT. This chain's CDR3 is CASSYPGQGVTGELFF.

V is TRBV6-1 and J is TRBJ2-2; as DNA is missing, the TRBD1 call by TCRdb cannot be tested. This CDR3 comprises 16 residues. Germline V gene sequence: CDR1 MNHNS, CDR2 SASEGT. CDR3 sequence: CASSEQPRGFTGELFF.